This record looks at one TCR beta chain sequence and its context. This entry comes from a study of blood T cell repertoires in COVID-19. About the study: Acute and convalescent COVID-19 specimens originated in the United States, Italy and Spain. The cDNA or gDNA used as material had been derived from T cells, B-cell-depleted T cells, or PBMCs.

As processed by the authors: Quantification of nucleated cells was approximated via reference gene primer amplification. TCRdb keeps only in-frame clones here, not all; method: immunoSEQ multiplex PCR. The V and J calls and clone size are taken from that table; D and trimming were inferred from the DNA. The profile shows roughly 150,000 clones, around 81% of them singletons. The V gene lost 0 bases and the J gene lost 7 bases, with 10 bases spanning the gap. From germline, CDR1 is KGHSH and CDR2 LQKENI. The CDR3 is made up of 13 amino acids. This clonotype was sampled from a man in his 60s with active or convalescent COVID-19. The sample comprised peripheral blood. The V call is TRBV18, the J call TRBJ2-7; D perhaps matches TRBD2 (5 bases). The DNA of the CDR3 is TGTGCCAGCTCACCACCGGGCAGGAGGGAGCAGTACTTC. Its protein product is CASSPPGRREQYF. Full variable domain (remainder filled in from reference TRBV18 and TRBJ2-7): NAGVMQNPRHLVRRRGQEARLRCSPMKGHSHVYWYRQLPEEGLKFMVYLQKENIIDESGMPKERFSAEFPKEGPSILRIQQVVRGDSAAYFCASSPPGRREQYFGPGTRLTVT.